This T cell receptor (beta chain) was identified in a study of beta chain features in type 1 diabetes. Per germline, CDR1 MNHNY and CDR2 SVGAGI (reference sequence). This CDR3 has 15 amino acids. V shed 5 bases and J 4 bases; nucleotides not matched to a gene: 9. Investigators reverse transcribed all isolated RNA, so they sequenced expressed TCRB transcripts. This table comes from immunoSEQ multiplex PCR, and its TCRdb copy is limited to in-frame clones, with some not included. The sample has some 360,000 clones, roughly a fifth seen once. The TCR was taken from a woman aged 18-29 years in good health. V is TRBV6-6 and J is TRBJ2-7; 9 bases align to TRBD1. The sample comprised naive CD4+ T cells from blood. The chain's CDR3 is CASSEPGQGTYEQYF. CDR3 bases: TGTGCCAGCAGTGAGCCGGGACAGGGAACGTACGAGCAGTACTTC.